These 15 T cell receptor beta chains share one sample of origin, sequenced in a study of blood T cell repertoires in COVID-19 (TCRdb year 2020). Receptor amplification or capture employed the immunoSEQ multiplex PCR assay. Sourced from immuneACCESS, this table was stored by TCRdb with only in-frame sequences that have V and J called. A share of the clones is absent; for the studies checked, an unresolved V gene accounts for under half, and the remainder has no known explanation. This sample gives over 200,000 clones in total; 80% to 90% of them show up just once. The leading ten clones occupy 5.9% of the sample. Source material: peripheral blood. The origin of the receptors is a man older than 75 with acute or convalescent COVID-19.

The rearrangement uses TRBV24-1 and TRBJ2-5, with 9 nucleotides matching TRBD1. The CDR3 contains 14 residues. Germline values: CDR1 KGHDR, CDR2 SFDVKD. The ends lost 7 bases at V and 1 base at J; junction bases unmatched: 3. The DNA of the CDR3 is TGTGCCACCAGGGACAGGGGCACCCAAGAGACCCAGTACTTC. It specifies CATRDRGTQETQYF.

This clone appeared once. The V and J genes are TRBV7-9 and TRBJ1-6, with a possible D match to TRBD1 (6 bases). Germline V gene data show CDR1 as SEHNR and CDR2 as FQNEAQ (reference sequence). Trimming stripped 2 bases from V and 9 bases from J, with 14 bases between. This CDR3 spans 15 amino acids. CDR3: CASSLFVQGSSPLHF. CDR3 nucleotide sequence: TGTGCCAGCAGCTTATTCGTACAGGGTAGTTCACCCCTCCACTTT.

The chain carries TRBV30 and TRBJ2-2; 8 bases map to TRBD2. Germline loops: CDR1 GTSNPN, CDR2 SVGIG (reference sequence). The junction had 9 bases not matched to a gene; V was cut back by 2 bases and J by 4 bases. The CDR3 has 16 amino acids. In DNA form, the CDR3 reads TGTGCCTGGAGTCCCCCTGCGGGAGGTGTCACCGGGGAGCTGTTTTTT. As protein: CAWSPPAGGVTGELFF.

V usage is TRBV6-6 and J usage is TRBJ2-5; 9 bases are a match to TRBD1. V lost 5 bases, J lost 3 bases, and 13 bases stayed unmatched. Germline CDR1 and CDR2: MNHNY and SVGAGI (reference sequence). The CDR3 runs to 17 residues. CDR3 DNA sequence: TGTGCCAGCAGTCTACAGGTGCGGACAGGGGAAGAAGAGACCCAGTACTTC. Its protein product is CASSLQVRTGEEETQYF.

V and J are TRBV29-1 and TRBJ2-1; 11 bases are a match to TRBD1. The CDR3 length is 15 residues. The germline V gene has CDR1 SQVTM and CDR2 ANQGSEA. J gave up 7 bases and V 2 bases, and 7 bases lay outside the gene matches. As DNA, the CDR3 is TGCAGCGTTGAACGGGACAGGGGGTTAGGAAATGAGCAGTTCTTC. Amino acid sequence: CSVERDRGLGNEQFF.

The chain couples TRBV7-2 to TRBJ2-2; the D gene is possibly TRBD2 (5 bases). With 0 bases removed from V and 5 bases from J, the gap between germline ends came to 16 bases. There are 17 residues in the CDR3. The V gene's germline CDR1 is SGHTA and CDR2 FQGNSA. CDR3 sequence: CASSLAPPGVGTGELFF. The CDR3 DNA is TGTGCCAGCAGCTTAGCCCCCCCCGGGGTAGGGACCGGGGAGCTGTTTTTT.

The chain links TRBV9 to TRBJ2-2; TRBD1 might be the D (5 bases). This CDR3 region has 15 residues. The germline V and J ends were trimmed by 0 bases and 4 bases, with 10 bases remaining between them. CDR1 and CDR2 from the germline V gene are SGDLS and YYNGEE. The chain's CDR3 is CASSVGQGFTGELFF. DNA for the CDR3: TGTGCCAGCAGCGTAGGTCAGGGTTTCACCGGGGAGCTGTTTTTT.

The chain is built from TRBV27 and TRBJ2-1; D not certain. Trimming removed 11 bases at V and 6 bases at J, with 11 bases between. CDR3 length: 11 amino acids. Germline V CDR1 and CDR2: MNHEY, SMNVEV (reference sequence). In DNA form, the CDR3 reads TGTGCCTCCCAGATGCCCAATGAGCAGTTCTTC. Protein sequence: CASQMPNEQFF.

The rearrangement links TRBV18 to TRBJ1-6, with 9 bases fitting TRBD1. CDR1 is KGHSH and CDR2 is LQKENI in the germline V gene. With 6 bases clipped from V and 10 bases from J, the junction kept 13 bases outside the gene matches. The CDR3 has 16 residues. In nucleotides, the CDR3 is TGTGCCAGCTCTCTTACGGGAGGACAGGGGACCTCACCCCTCCACTTT. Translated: CASSLTGGQGTSPLHF.

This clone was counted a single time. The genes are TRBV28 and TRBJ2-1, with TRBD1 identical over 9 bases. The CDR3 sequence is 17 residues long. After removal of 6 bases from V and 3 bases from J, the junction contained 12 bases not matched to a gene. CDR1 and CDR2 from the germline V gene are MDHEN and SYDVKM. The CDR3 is CASSSGTGPRVYNEQFF. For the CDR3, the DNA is TGTGCCAGCAGCTCGGGGACAGGGCCAAGGGTCTACAATGAGCAGTTCTTC.

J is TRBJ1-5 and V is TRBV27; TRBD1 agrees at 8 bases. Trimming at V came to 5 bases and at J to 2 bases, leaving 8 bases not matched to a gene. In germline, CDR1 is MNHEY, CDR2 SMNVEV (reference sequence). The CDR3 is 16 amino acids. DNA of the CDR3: TGTGCCAGCAGTCGCAGGGGGCAACGAGGCAATCAGCCCCAGCATTTT. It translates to CASSRRGQRGNQPQHF.

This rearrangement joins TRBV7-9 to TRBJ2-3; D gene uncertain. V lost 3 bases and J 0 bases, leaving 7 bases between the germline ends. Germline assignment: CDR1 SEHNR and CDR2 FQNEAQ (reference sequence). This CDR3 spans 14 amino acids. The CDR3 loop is CASSFLLSTDTQYF. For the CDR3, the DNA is TGTGCCAGCAGCTTTTTACTGAGCACAGATACGCAGTATTTT.

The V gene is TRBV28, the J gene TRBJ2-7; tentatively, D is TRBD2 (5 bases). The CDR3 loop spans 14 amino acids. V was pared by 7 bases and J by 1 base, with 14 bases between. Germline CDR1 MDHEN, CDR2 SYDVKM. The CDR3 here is CASTSPTGSYEQYF. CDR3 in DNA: TGTGCCAGCACCTCTCCCACGGGGTCCTACGAGCAGTACTTC.

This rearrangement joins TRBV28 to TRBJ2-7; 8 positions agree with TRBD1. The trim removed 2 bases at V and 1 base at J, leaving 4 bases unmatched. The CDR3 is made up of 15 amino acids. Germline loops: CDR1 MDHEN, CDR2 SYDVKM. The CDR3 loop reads CASSLGQGNSYEQYF. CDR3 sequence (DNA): TGTGCCAGCAGTTTAGGACAGGGAAATTCCTACGAGCAGTACTTC. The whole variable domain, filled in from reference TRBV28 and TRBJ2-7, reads DVKVTQSSRYLVKRTGEKVFLECVQDMDHENMFWYRQDPGLGLRLIYFSYDVKMKEKGDIPEGYSVSREKKERFSLILESASTNQTSMYLCASSLGQGNSYEQYFGPGTRLTVT.

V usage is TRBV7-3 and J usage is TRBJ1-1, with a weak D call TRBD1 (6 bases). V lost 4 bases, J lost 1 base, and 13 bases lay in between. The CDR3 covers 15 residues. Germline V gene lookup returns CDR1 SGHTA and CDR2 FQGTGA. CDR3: CASSSEGGQNTEAFF. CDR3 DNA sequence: TGTGCCAGCAGCTCAGAAGGGGGACAGAACACTGAAGCTTTCTTT.